Below, one T cell receptor beta chain is given with its context. Its antigen is not known. In germline, CDR1 is SGHNT, CDR2 YYREEE (reference sequence). The CDR3 covers 17 residues. The ends were cut back, 4 bases at V and 0 bases at J, with 16 bases in the middle. This entry comes from a study of PD-L1 blockade in urothelial cancer. On the study more broadly: Treatment start was followed by blood analysis at 3 weeks (second dose) and again at 6 weeks. Blood gave a median approximately 140,000 T cells.

General observations from the study: Larger 3-week expansion of tumor-associated blood clones was seen in durable-benefit patients.

Sequencing was performed with immunoSEQ multiplex PCR; in TCRdb, only in-frame clones are kept and a portion is missing. The sample has 50,000 or so clones; 77% are singletons. Sequences were derived from PBMCs, sampled around atezolizumab (anti-PD-L1) treatment. This receptor was identified in a man between 70 and 80 years old with urothelial cancer. V usage is TRBV5-4 and J usage is TRBJ1-4; D is perhaps TRBD1 (5 bases). CDR3 amino acids: CASSPGPPSATNEKLFF. CDR3 in DNA: TGTGCCAGCAGCCCAGGGCCGCCCTCTGCAACTAATGAAAAACTGTTTTTT.